This T cell receptor beta chain was captured by sequencing in a study of human T cells and chemical hapten exposure. The study's findings and limits: The presence of alopecia in the donors means their immune response may differ from healthy people's.

Time point described: patch test 1, 2 weeks after DPC sensitization. Documented treatment: therapeutic diphenylcyclopropenone sensitization with weekly scalp DPC. Those who donated were patients with alopecia, 18 to 70 years of age, and suitable for DPC. In its sample, this clonotype ranks as medium-sized (0.01 to 0.1%). What it binds is unknown. MiXCR was run by TCRdb on the RACE reads, yielding one entry per CDR3 protein. Here the sample spans over 11,000 distinct CDR3 sequences, roughly 15% being singletons. Germline CDR1 MGHRA, CDR2 YSYEKL. V was clipped by 0 bases and J by 5 bases, with 6 bases between them. There are 13 residues in the CDR3.

Here the sequenced sample was whole blood, taken in connection with sensitization to the hapten diphenylcyclopropenone (DPC). This sequence originates from a woman in her 30s with alopecia areata. Some clones in this sample may be carry-over from other donors' samples. The chain combines TRBV4-1 with TRBJ2-3; D remains unclear. CDR3 in DNA: TGCGCCAGCAGCCAAGATCCGGGAGATACGCAGTATTTT. Translating gives CASSQDPGDTQYF.